One and the same sample provided the 11 T cell receptor beta chains below, sequenced in a study of circulating CD8 cells and anti-PD-1 response in melanoma. Sorting of live CD3+CD8+TCRalphabeta+ cells by PD-1 and/or TIGIT gave four subsets. TCR libraries were prepared from approximately 15 ng of total RNA with the QIAseq Immune Repertoire TCR panel. In TCRdb, the reads were re-called with MiXCR into one record per CDR3 protein. The table lists 2,000 to 2,500 distinct CDR3 sequences, 7.2% of them singletons. The source was CD8+ T cells from PBMCs, collected at baseline or after one month of anti-PD-1 therapy (not recorded which). These receptors all come from a human donor with melanoma.

By share of the sample, this clonotype is medium-sized (0.01 to 0.1%). V usage is TRBV27 and J usage is TRBJ2-5; 8 bases line up with TRBD2. V lost 2 bases to trimming and J lost 5 bases; unmatched junction nucleotides: 16. This CDR3 is built from 18 residues. Per germline, CDR1 MNHEY and CDR2 SMNVEV (reference sequence). This CDR3 reads CASSLLAGSGVRGETQYF. The CDR3 nucleotides read TGTGCCAGCAGTTTACTCGCTGGTAGCGGGGTGAGAGGGGAGACCCAGTACTTC.

This clonotype has more than one count but fewer than ten. This sequence joins TRBV25-1 and TRBJ1-1; D perhaps matches TRBD1 (6 bases). The CDR3 sequence is 16 residues long. V lost 3 bases to trimming and J lost 1 base, with 15 bases between them. The V gene's germline CDR1 is MGHDK and CDR2 SYGVNS. CDR3 sequence reads: CASSDEAPGANTEAFF. In DNA, the CDR3 is TGTGCCAGCAGTGATGAGGCTCCAGGGGCGAACACTGAAGCTTTCTTT.

The chain joins TRBV9 to TRBJ2-1; TRBD1 or TRBD2 may be the D gene (5 bases each). The V and J ends lost 3 bases and 10 bases respectively, with 14 bases between them. Per the germline V gene, CDR1 is SGDLS and CDR2 is YYNGEE. The CDR3 runs 13 residues. CDR3: CASSEEGWKEQFF. In DNA, the CDR3 is TGTGCCAGCAGCGAAGAGGGGTGGAAGGAGCAGTTCTTC.

By share of the sample, this clonotype is medium-sized (0.01 to 0.1%). The DNA for the CDR3 is TGTGCCAGCAGTTCCCCAGGGGGCGGCCGCTACGAGCAGTACTTC. Amino acids: CASSSPGGGRYEQYF. The gene calls are TRBV12-3 or TRBV12-4 and TRBJ2-7, with TRBD1 matching 8 bases. The CDR3 is 15 amino acids. Unmatched junction bases numbered 8, after V lost 4 bases and J lost 3 bases.

This clonotype ranks as medium-sized. This sequence joins TRBV27 and TRBJ2-7; 11 nucleotides match TRBD2. Germline lookup yields CDR1 MNHEY and CDR2 SMNVEV (reference sequence). V trimming: 3 bases; J trimming: 0 bases; junction bases outside the gene matches: 7. The CDR3 length is 17 residues. CDR3 sequence (DNA): TGTGCCAGCAGTTTCCTTCATACTAGCGGGAGCTCCTACGAGCAGTACTTC. Its translation is CASSFLHTSGSSYEQYF.

This clonotype is labeled as medium-sized. The V and J genes are TRBV2 and TRBJ1-2; D call uncertain. This CDR3 has 13 residues. Germline V CDR1 and CDR2: SNHLY, FYNNEI. The germline V and J ends were trimmed by 6 bases and 6 bases, with 14 bases remaining between them. The CDR3 sequence: CASRPIPPDGYTF. Here the CDR3 DNA reads TGTGCCAGCAGACCTATTCCACCTGATGGCTACACCTTC.

Within the sample, this clonotype is medium-sized. The chain carries TRBV6-6 and TRBJ2-5; D uncertain. V shed 6 bases and J shed 5 bases, with 7 bases lying between them. Germline V gene data show CDR1 as MNHNY and CDR2 as SVGAGI (reference sequence). This CDR3 region has 11 residues. The CDR3 DNA follows: TGTGCCAGCAGCCTCGGGGAGACCCAGTACTTC. This translates into CASSLGETQYF.

In its sample, this clonotype is medium-sized. The chain employs TRBV24-1 and TRBJ2-5, with 16 bases that match TRBD2. The V gene's germline CDR1 is KGHDR and CDR2 SFDVKD. With 3 bases clipped from V and 0 bases from J, the junction kept 6 bases outside the gene matches. The CDR3 has 19 residues. The CDR3 DNA reads TGTGCCACCAGTGATGCTACCGGGACTAGCGGGAGGGACCAAGAGACCCAGTACTTC. Its translation: CATSDATGTSGRDQETQYF.

This clonotype was detected a few times. A read error is possible here, since a much larger clone lies one base away. J is TRBJ2-3 and V is TRBV28, with D unclear. Germline loops: CDR1 MDHEN, CDR2 SYDVKM. V lost 5 bases, J lost 0 bases, and 3 bases lay in between. This CDR3 is 12 amino acids long. The CDR3 here is CASSASTDTQYF. The CDR3, as DNA: TGTGCCAGCAGTGCTAGCACAGATACGCAGTATTTT.

Only a few counts were recorded for this clonotype. A much larger clone lies one base from this, so it may be a read error. For the CDR3, the DNA is TGTGCCAGCAGTTTCTCCATATATAGCGATCAGCCCCAGCATTTT. Its translation is CASSFSIYSDQPQHF. J is TRBJ1-5 and V is TRBV27; D not resolved. CDR3 length equals 15 residues. CDR1 and CDR2 (germline): MNHEY, SMNVEV (reference sequence).

By sample share, this clonotype is medium-sized. The rearrangement uses TRBV25-1 and TRBJ2-3; TRBD2 is a possible D gene (6 bases). Per germline, CDR1 MGHDK and CDR2 SYGVNS. CDR3 length: 15 residues. The V end lost 1 base, the J end lost 2 bases, and 10 bases lay between the germline ends. The CDR3 bases are TGTGCCAGCAGTGAATCTCGGGAGTACACAGATACGCAGTATTTT. Translated, it gives CASSESREYTDTQYF.